The next 32 T cell receptor beta chains were all read from a single sample in a study of shared clonotypes between healthy human individuals. The data were produced by immunoSEQ multiplex PCR, yet TCRdb's version contains in-frame clones alone and is incomplete. The repertoire holds a few hundred thousand clones, with 95% to 96% as singletons. Naive CD8 cells lacked CD45RO and underwent positive selection for CCR7, leaving out terminally differentiated effector memory CD45RA+ cells. The specimen sequenced was naive CD8+ T cells sorted from blood. Receptors originate from a woman in her thirties in good health.

The chain uses TRBV19 and TRBJ2-3; TRBD1 agrees at 7 bases. CDR3 length: 15 amino acids. Germline CDR1 LNHDA, CDR2 SQIVND (reference sequence). Germline trimming cut 4 bases from V and 2 bases from J; bases unmatched to any gene: 6. CDR3 DNA: TGTGCCAGTAGTACTACAGGGGTTGCCACAGATACGCAGTATTTT. This translates into CASSTTGVATDTQYF.

The V call is TRBV28, the J call TRBJ2-7; 9 nucleotides line up with TRBD2. The CDR3 length is 17 residues. V gave up 7 bases and J gave up 6 bases; unmatched junction bases: 19. From germline, CDR1 is MDHEN and CDR2 SYDVKM. The CDR3, as DNA: TGTGCCAGCATTCCTCGGGCGGGGTTAGCGGGGGCCCGCGAGCAGTACTTC. Translated: CASIPRAGLAGAREQYF.

A remark on this clone: The identical CDR3 is also encoded by other nucleotide sequences in the sample. The rearrangement uses TRBV9 and TRBJ2-7, with D maybe TRBD2 (6 bases). The CDR3 has 14 residues. V lost 2 bases and J 2 bases, leaving 11 bases between the germline ends. Germline CDR1 reads SGDLS; CDR2 reads YYNGEE. CDR3: CASSVGGGTYEQYF. The CDR3 bases are TGTGCCAGCAGCGTTGGGGGAGGCACCTACGAGCAGTACTTC. Looking up the rest from reference TRBV9 and TRBJ2-7 gives the full variable domain: DSGVTQTPKHLITATGQRVTLRCSPRSGDLSVYWYQQSLDQGLQFLIQYYNGEERAKGNILERFSAQQFPDLHSELNLSSLELGDSALYFCASSVGGGTYEQYFGPGTRLTVT.

This chain uses TRBV27 with TRBJ2-3, with TRBD1 as a possible D gene (6 bases). Trimming removed 2 bases from V and 5 bases from J, with 17 bases in between. This CDR3 region has 16 residues. The germline V gene encodes CDR1 MNHEY and CDR2 SMNVEV (reference sequence). This CDR3 reads CASSLTYSGAKDTQYF. Here the CDR3 DNA reads TGTGCCAGCAGTTTAACTTATTCAGGGGCTAAAGATACGCAGTATTTT.

The chain recombines TRBV6-1 with TRBJ2-7, with D unclear. The CDR3 totals 9 residues. V was cut by 8 bases and J by 6 bases, with 5 bases left in between. Germline V CDR1 and CDR2: MNHNS, SASEGT. CDR3 sequence reads: CASSSEQYF. The DNA of the CDR3 is TGTGCCAGCTCCAGCGAGCAGTACTTC.

This clone occurred a few times. The genes are TRBV6-5 and TRBJ1-1; TRBD1 might be the D (5 bases). Trimming took off 6 bases at V and 0 bases at J, with 11 bases between the two ends. The CDR3 loop spans 14 amino acids. Germline lookup yields CDR1 MNHEY and CDR2 SVGAGI. CDR3 sequence reads: CASRQTVMNTEAFF. CDR3 bases: TGTGCCAGCAGGCAGACAGTCATGAACACTGAAGCTTTCTTT.

This rearrangement joins TRBV27 to TRBJ2-7, with 13 nucleotides matching TRBD2. The CDR3 extends over 15 amino acids. The V and J ends lost 5 bases and 4 bases, in that order; junction bases with no gene match: 5. Germline assignment: CDR1 MNHEY and CDR2 SMNVEV (reference sequence). The DNA of the CDR3 is TGTGCCAGCAGTCGGGGGACTAGCGGGAATTACGAGCAGTACTTC. Protein: CASSRGTSGNYEQYF.

The chain combines TRBV9 with TRBJ2-3; 12 nucleotides line up with TRBD2. This CDR3 is built from 16 residues. Germline V gives CDR1 SGDLS, CDR2 YYNGEE. The J segment lost 6 bases and the V segment lost 4 bases, leaving 9 bases of the junction unmatched. CDR3 amino acids: CASSLRTSGTSDTQYF. CDR3 nucleotide sequence: TGTGCCAGCAGCTTAAGGACTAGCGGGACGTCCGATACGCAGTATTTT.

The V and J genes are TRBV6-5 and TRBJ2-7; D may be TRBD2 (5 bases). The germline V and J ends were trimmed by 0 bases and 2 bases, with 11 bases remaining between them. The CDR3 has 15 amino acids. CDR1 and CDR2 from the germline V gene are MNHEY and SVGAGI. This chain's CDR3 is CASSYSPLAPYEQYF. In DNA, the CDR3 is TGTGCCAGCAGTTACTCCCCTCTAGCACCCTACGAGCAGTACTTC.

V and J are TRBV5-4 and TRBJ1-3; 10 positions match TRBD1. This CDR3 is 15 amino acids long. V lost 4 bases and J lost 2; bases outside the gene matches: 3. CDR1 SGHNT and CDR2 YYREEE come from the germline V gene (reference sequence). The CDR3 loop reads CASSPGTGAGNTIYF. In DNA form, the CDR3 reads TGTGCCAGCAGCCCCGGGACAGGGGCTGGAAACACCATATATTTT.

This rearrangement joins TRBV4-1 to TRBJ1-5; D perhaps matches TRBD1 (6 bases). The CDR3 length is 17 residues. Germline loops: CDR1 MGHRA, CDR2 YSYEKL. V was cut by 0 bases and J by 7 bases, with 19 bases left in between. The CDR3 reads CASSQERGASLGQPQHF. The CDR3 nucleotides read TGCGCCAGCAGCCAAGAAAGGGGGGCGTCCCTCGGACAGCCCCAGCATTTT.

In DNA, the CDR3 is TGTGCCAGCAGCTACCTGACAGGGGTAGCGAACACTGAAGCTTTCTTT. Translated: CASSYLTGVANTEAFF. The chain couples TRBV5-4 to TRBJ1-1, with 8 bases fitting TRBD1. J gave up 1 base and V 3 bases, and 8 bases lay outside the gene matches. Germline V lookup: CDR1 SGHNT, CDR2 YYREEE (reference sequence). This CDR3 has 16 amino acids.

This rearrangement joins TRBV28 to TRBJ1-5, with 9 nucleotides matching TRBD1. V lost 10 bases and J lost 6; bases outside the gene matches: 10. The length of the CDR3 is 14 residues. CDR1 is MDHEN and CDR2 is SYDVKM in the germline V gene. This CDR3 reads CATTDRGLGQPQHF. The DNA of the CDR3 is TGTGCCACTACGGACAGGGGCTTAGGTCAGCCCCAGCATTTT. The variable domain in full, completed from reference TRBV28 and TRBJ1-5, reads DVKVTQSSRYLVKRTGEKVFLECVQDMDHENMFWYRQDPGLGLRLIYFSYDVKMKEKGDIPEGYSVSREKKERFSLILESASTNQTSMYLCATTDRGLGQPQHFGDGTRLSIL.

V usage is TRBV27 and J usage is TRBJ2-7; D not resolved. Germline values: CDR1 MNHEY, CDR2 SMNVEV (reference sequence). Deletions cut 5 bases from V and 5 bases from J, with 10 bases between. This CDR3 is built from 12 residues. CDR3 loop: CASSKPGDEQYF. In DNA form, the CDR3 reads TGTGCCAGCAGTAAACCGGGCGACGAGCAGTACTTC.

V and J are TRBV7-6 and TRBJ2-2; D is perhaps TRBD1 or TRBD2 (5 bases each). Trimming cost V 5 bases and J 6 bases, with 7 bases left between them. The germline gives CDR1 SGHVS, CDR2 FNYEAQ. The CDR3 loop spans 12 amino acids. The CDR3 nucleotides are TGTGCCAGCAGCGAGGGACCCGGGGAGCTGTTTTTT. This translates into CASSEGPGELFF.

The chain combines TRBV28 with TRBJ2-7; TRBD2 agrees at 8 bases. Germline lookup yields CDR1 MDHEN and CDR2 SYDVKM. The CDR3 totals 13 residues. J lost 3 bases, V lost 7 bases, and 5 bases had no gene match. The CDR3 loop is CASKRTSSYEQYF. The DNA for the CDR3 is TGTGCCAGCAAAAGGACTAGCAGCTACGAGCAGTACTTC. The full variable domain, with the rest looked up from reference TRBV28 and TRBJ2-7, is DVKVTQSSRYLVKRTGEKVFLECVQDMDHENMFWYRQDPGLGLRLIYFSYDVKMKEKGDIPEGYSVSREKKERFSLILESASTNQTSMYLCASKRTSSYEQYFGPGTRLTVT.

CDR3 bases: TGTGCCAGTAGTACCCACCTAGGAGCCTACGAGCAGTACTTC. It codes for CASSTHLGAYEQYF. This chain connects TRBV19 to TRBJ2-7; D is unresolved. This CDR3 comprises 14 residues. Germline CDR1 is LNHDA and CDR2 is SQIVND (reference sequence). The V and J ends lost 4 bases and 2 bases respectively, with 12 bases between them.

This chain connects TRBV9 to TRBJ2-2, with D maybe TRBD2 (6 bases). The CDR3 runs to 14 residues. The V gene lost 5 bases and the J gene lost 4 bases, with 12 bases spanning the gap. CDR1 is SGDLS, CDR2 YYNGEE, per germline. This CDR3 reads CASRAGSLTGELFF. The DNA of the CDR3 is TGTGCCAGCAGGGCGGGGTCCCTCACCGGGGAGCTGTTTTTT.

The chain employs TRBV15 and TRBJ2-1; no clear D gene. The V gene's germline CDR1 is LNHNV and CDR2 YYDKDF (reference sequence). The V and J ends lost 0 bases and 14 bases respectively, with 11 bases between them. The CDR3 spans 12 residues. The CDR3 DNA sequence: TGTGCCACCAGCAGAGAGGGTTCTATGAAGTTCTTC. Protein product: CATSREGSMKFF.

The chain uses TRBV5-1 and TRBJ2-1; 10 bases agree with TRBD2. Per the germline V gene, CDR1 is SGHRS and CDR2 is YFSETQ. This CDR3 spans 16 amino acids. The V and J ends lost 0 bases and 4 bases, in that order; junction bases with no gene match: 4. CDR3 bases: TGCGCCAGCAGCTTGGCTGGACTAGCGGAATACAATGAGCAGTTCTTC. Translated: CASSLAGLAEYNEQFF.

CDR3 in DNA: TGTGCCACCAGCACAGGGACAGGTTTGGAAAAACTGTTTTTT. It translates to CATSTGTGLEKLFF. This chain links TRBV15 with TRBJ1-4; TRBD1 matches 8 bases. Germline CDR1 is LNHNV and CDR2 is YYDKDF (reference sequence). V gave up 4 bases and J gave up 8 bases; unmatched junction bases: 6. The CDR3 contains 14 residues. Together with reference TRBV15 and TRBJ1-4, the CDR3 gives the full variable domain: DAMVIQNPRYQVTQFGKPVTLSCSQTLNHNVMYWYQQKSSQAPKLLFHYYDKDFNNEADTPDNFQSRRPNTSFCFLDIRSPGLGDTAMYLCATSTGTGLEKLFFGSGTQLSVL.

The chain links TRBV5-6 to TRBJ2-5; tentatively, D is TRBD1 (5 bases). V lost 2 bases and J lost 5, with 13 bases in between. This CDR3 has 14 amino acids. Germline values: CDR1 SGHDT, CDR2 YYEEEE. Written as DNA, the CDR3 is TGTGCCAGCAGCTTAGGCTCAGGGTATGAGACCCAGTACTTC. Amino acids: CASSLGSGYETQYF.

The rearrangement uses TRBV7-9 and TRBJ2-3, with D hard to call. CDR3 length equals 17 residues. The germline V and J ends were trimmed by 2 bases and 1 base, with 16 bases remaining between them. The germline CDR1 and CDR2 sequences are SEHNR and FQNEAQ (reference sequence). The CDR3 bases are TGTGCCAGCAGCTTAACTGTCTCAGCGACGGGCACAGATACGCAGTATTTT. Amino acids: CASSLTVSATGTDTQYF.

The rearrangement uses TRBV29-1 and TRBJ2-5, with TRBD1 matching over 8 bases. The tail of the sequence fits TRBJ2-7 better, so the J call may be wrong. Germline CDR1 SQVTM, CDR2 ANQGSEA. The CDR3 totals 13 residues. The CDR3 is CSAATGAGYEQYF. CDR3 in DNA: TGCAGCGCAGCGACAGGGGCAGGCTACGAGCAGTACTTC.

The chain couples TRBV19 to TRBJ1-2; weak D call: TRBD1 (5 bases). CDR1 is LNHDA and CDR2 is SQIVND in the germline V gene (reference sequence). Deletions cut 6 bases from V and 4 bases from J, with 6 bases between. The CDR3 is 11 residues long. CDR3 sequence (DNA): TGTGCCAGTAGGGGGGTCTATGGCTACACCTTC. It encodes CASRGVYGYTF.

A word on this clone: One end of the junction is discordant with germline, which a read error may explain. The CDR3 DNA follows: TGTGCCAGCAGTCAACAGGGGGCAATCCATGGTTACACCTTC. Translation gives CASSQQGAIHGYTF. The chain carries TRBV7-8 and TRBJ1-2; 9 nucleotides agree with TRBD1. The CDR3 has 14 amino acids. CDR1 SGHVS and CDR2 FQNEAQ come from the germline V gene.

The chain couples TRBV28 to TRBJ1-3; D possibly corresponds to TRBD1 (5 bases). Germline V CDR1 and CDR2: MDHEN, SYDVKM. CDR3 size: 15 residues. Trimming cost V 2 bases and J 4 bases, with 12 bases left between them. CDR3 in amino acids: CASSLARGAGNTIYF. CDR3 DNA: TGTGCCAGCAGTTTAGCAAGGGGAGCCGGAAACACCATATATTTT.

The V call is TRBV27, the J call TRBJ1-3; 7 nucleotides match TRBD1. Germline assignment: CDR1 MNHEY and CDR2 SMNVEV (reference sequence). Trimming removed 0 bases from V and 2 bases from J; junction bases left unmatched: 10. This CDR3 contains 18 residues. The CDR3 nucleotides read TGTGCCAGCAGTTTATCGCGGGAGGGGGCACCCCCTGGAAACACCATATATTTT. Amino acid sequence: CASSLSREGAPPGNTIYF.

This chain uses TRBV28 with TRBJ1-2; 9 bases line up with TRBD1. Unmatched junction bases numbered 8, after V lost 6 bases and J lost 6 bases. Germline-derived CDR1 and CDR2 are MDHEN and SYDVKM. The CDR3 covers 14 residues. As DNA, the CDR3 is TGTGCCAGCAGCGTCGGGACAGGGTCACATGGCTACACCTTC. Its protein product is CASSVGTGSHGYTF.

The chain employs TRBV7-6 and TRBJ2-5; D is unresolved. The CDR3 runs to 11 residues. Germline V gene data show CDR1 as SGHVS and CDR2 as FNYEAQ. V dropped 5 bases and J dropped 1 base, with 2 bases sitting between them. In nucleotides, the CDR3 is TGTGCCAGCAGCGTCCAAGAGACCCAGTACTTC. This translates into CASSVQETQYF.

The rearrangement joins TRBV7-9 to TRBJ1-1, with D tentatively TRBD1 (6 bases). CDR1 and CDR2 (germline): SEHNR, FQNEAQ (reference sequence). The CDR3 has 11 residues. The V and J ends lost 6 bases and 6 bases respectively, with 8 bases between them. Written as DNA, the CDR3 is TGTGCCAGCAGTCGGGGGCCTGAAGCTTTCTTT. Encoded protein: CASSRGPEAFF.

The chain recombines TRBV9 with TRBJ2-5, with 8 bases aligning to TRBD2. Germline V gives CDR1 SGDLS, CDR2 YYNGEE. The V and J ends lost 2 bases and 5 bases, in that order; junction bases with no gene match: 8. The CDR3 runs 15 residues. CDR3 residues: CASSVSGGPGETQYF. DNA of the CDR3: TGTGCCAGCAGCGTTTCGGGAGGGCCGGGGGAGACCCAGTACTTC.